This T cell receptor beta chain was captured by sequencing in a study of control samples from healthy donors and cancer patients. Measured with immunoSEQ multiplex PCR; TCRdb has only the in-frame clones, and not every one. In the table there are 65,000 to 90,000 clones, approximately 87% of which are singletons. With 2 bases removed from V and 8 bases from J, the gap between germline ends came to 10 bases. The CDR3 contains 13 residues. Germline-derived CDR1 and CDR2 are SNHLY and FYNNEI. The sequence derives from a man aged 50 to 59 in good health. The sequenced material came from blood. V gene TRBV2 combines with J gene TRBJ1-5; perhaps TRBD1 as D (6 bases). The chain's CDR3 is CASSETPGEPQHF. As DNA, the CDR3 is TGTGCCAGCAGTGAAACCCCAGGGGAGCCCCAGCATTTT.